The clone carrying this T cell receptor (beta chain) was picked up many times. Its antigen is unknown. Time point meaning: newly diagnosed GD, antithyroid drugs for less than 3 months. After RNA was extracted from PBMCs, the TCR library was made from it. The authors built TCR beta libraries using iRepertoire HTBI primers and Arm-PCR of CDR3 regions. One entry per CDR3 protein, called by TCRdb with MiXCR from the multiplex PCR reads. Of roughly 430,000 distinct CDR3 sequences in the sample, about 15% were seen once. Germline values: CDR1 SGHTA, CDR2 FQGTGA. The CDR3 extends over 19 amino acids. V dropped 5 bases and J dropped 8; count of bases not matched to a gene: 22. These data are taken from a study of regulatory T cells in long-lasting Graves disease. Study findings and constraints: Persistent disease preferred TRBV28, TRBJ1-2 and TRBJ2-5; new disease, TRBV20-1 and TRBJ2-1. Persistent patients had a count of shared public clonotypes (about 2,500) that exceeded that of new patients (around 960).

This same sample was also taken into another study, of T cells in Graves' hyperthyroidism and ophthalmopathy. Per that paper: Separating ophthalmopathy from stable hyperthyroidism was achieved by a 13 V-J model.

The source was peripheral blood mononuclear cells (PBMCs), collected at new diagnosis, from a patient treated with antithyroid drugs. This sequence was found in a woman aged 25 to 45 with Graves disease. J is TRBJ2-1 and V is TRBV7-3; 9 bases align to TRBD2. CDR3 in amino acids: CASSPSPLAGVLSGDEQFF. In nucleotides, the CDR3 is TGTGCCAGCAGCCCAAGTCCTTTAGCGGGAGTCTTGTCGGGGGATGAGCAGTTCTTC. The entire variable domain, with the rest obtained from reference TRBV7-3 and TRBJ2-1, is as follows: GAGVSQTPSNKVTEKGKYVELRCDPISGHTALYWYRQSLGQGPEFLIYFQGTGAADDSGLPNDRFFAVRPEGSVSTLKIQRTERGDSAVYLCASSPSPLAGVLSGDEQFFGPGTRLTVL.